This is a list of T cell receptor beta chains from one sample in a study of cytomegalovirus exposure and HLA in healthy donors. Some clones are missing from TCRdb's copy, which holds only in-frame ones; the method was immunoSEQ multiplex PCR. Of 43,000 or so clones in the sample, about 93% were seen once. The material sequenced was PBMCs. All receptors come from a man younger than 35 in good health and CMV-seronegative. Each CDR3 is given with its conserved first and last residue. A D gene is named only where the DNA matches it firmly. A clone size is listed for some rows: how often the clone was seen (once, few, many), or a class if it is expanded.

j_gene: TRBJ2-5; v_gene: TRBV6-1; abundance: .; d_gene: TRBD1; CDR3aa: CASSDNRGSRETQYF; CDR3nt: TGTGCCAGCAGTGACAACAGGGGGAGTCGGGAGACCCAGTACTTC
j_gene: TRBJ1-2; v_gene: TRBV7-9; abundance: medium-sized; d_gene: TRBD1; CDR3aa: CASSSGQGYYGYTF; CDR3nt: TGTGCCAGCAGCTCCGGACAGGGCTACTATGGCTACACCTTC
j_gene: TRBJ2-1; v_gene: TRBV19; abundance: once; d_gene: TRBD2; CDR3aa: CASSISSAGLASNEQFF; CDR3nt: TGTGCCAGTAGTATATCTTCGGCGGGACTAGCTTCCAATGAGCAGTTCTTC
j_gene: TRBJ2-1; v_gene: TRBV25-1; abundance: .; d_gene: TRBD2; CDR3aa: CASNPGGSNNEQFF; CDR3nt: TGTGCCAGCAATCCGGGGGGGTCTAACAATGAGCAGTTCTTC
j_gene: TRBJ1-3; v_gene: TRBV9; abundance: .; d_gene: .; CDR3aa: CASSAEAPSGNTIYF; CDR3nt: TGTGCCAGCAGCGCCGAGGCCCCGTCTGGAAACACCATATATTTT
j_gene: TRBJ1-1; v_gene: TRBV18; abundance: few; d_gene: TRBD1; CDR3aa: CASSPLPTGRSNTEAFF; CDR3nt: TGTGCCAGCTCACCCCTACCGACAGGGCGTTCGAACACTGAAGCTTTCTTT
j_gene: TRBJ1-3; v_gene: TRBV14; abundance: .; d_gene: TRBD1; CDR3aa: CASRRTGGGNTIYF; CDR3nt: TGTGCCAGCAGACGGACAGGGGGTGGAAACACCATATATTTT
j_gene: TRBJ2-1; v_gene: TRBV7-3; abundance: .; d_gene: TRBD2; CDR3aa: CASSSEAGVSYNEQFF; CDR3nt: TGTGCCAGCAGCTCAGAAGCGGGAGTTTCCTACAATGAGCAGTTCTTC
j_gene: TRBJ2-1; v_gene: TRBV27; abundance: .; d_gene: .; CDR3aa: CASSERGNEQFF; CDR3nt: TGTGCCAGCAGTGAGAGAGGGAATGAGCAGTTCTTC
j_gene: TRBJ1-6; v_gene: TRBV7-6; abundance: .; d_gene: TRBD1; CDR3aa: CASSYGDRVRNSPLHF; CDR3nt: TGTGCCAGCAGCTATGGGGACAGGGTGAGAAATTCACCCCTCCACTTT
j_gene: TRBJ1-1; v_gene: TRBV27; abundance: .; d_gene: .; CDR3aa: CASSSPGGSTEAFF; CDR3nt: TGTGCCAGCAGTTCCCCCGGGGGTAGCACTGAAGCTTTCTTT
j_gene: TRBJ2-2; v_gene: TRBV4-3; abundance: .; d_gene: TRBD2; CDR3aa: CASSHERGYTGELFF; CDR3nt: TGCGCCAGCAGCCACGAGCGGGGGTACACCGGGGAGCTGTTTTTT
j_gene: TRBJ2-5; v_gene: TRBV5-1; abundance: .; d_gene: .; CDR3aa: CASSPGLQETQYF; CDR3nt: TGCGCCAGCAGCCCCGGACTTCAAGAGACCCAGTACTTC
j_gene: TRBJ2-6; v_gene: TRBV5-1; abundance: .; d_gene: TRBD1; CDR3aa: CASSFAGTAALGANVLTF; CDR3nt: TGCGCCAGCAGCTTCGCCGGGACAGCCGCTCTTGGGGCCAACGTCCTGACTTTC
j_gene: TRBJ1-2; v_gene: TRBV15; abundance: .; d_gene: .; CDR3aa: CATSRDTGGGGYGYTF; CDR3nt: TGTGCCACCAGCAGAGATACGGGGGGCGGAGGGTATGGCTACACCTTC
j_gene: TRBJ2-1; v_gene: TRBV7-2; abundance: .; d_gene: TRBD2; CDR3aa: CASSSLAGHSYNEQFF; CDR3nt: TGTGCCAGCAGCTCCTTAGCGGGGCACTCCTACAATGAGCAGTTCTTC
j_gene: TRBJ1-3; v_gene: TRBV18; abundance: once; d_gene: .; CDR3aa: CASSPQDNSGNTIYF; CDR3nt: TGTGCCAGCTCACCGCAGGATAACTCTGGAAACACCATATATTTT
j_gene: TRBJ2-1; v_gene: TRBV7-3; abundance: .; d_gene: .; CDR3aa: CASSLSRHEQFF; CDR3nt: TGTGCCAGCAGCTTAAGCAGGCATGAGCAGTTCTTC
j_gene: TRBJ2-3; v_gene: TRBV4-1; abundance: .; d_gene: .; CDR3aa: CASSQGFPSWTDTQYF; CDR3nt: TGCGCCAGCAGCCAAGGCTTTCCCAGTTGGACAGATACGCAGTATTTT
j_gene: TRBJ2-7; v_gene: TRBV19; abundance: .; d_gene: TRBD2; CDR3aa: CASSPRASGSYEQYF; CDR3nt: TGTGCCAGTAGTCCCAGGGCTAGCGGGAGCTACGAGCAGTACTTC
j_gene: TRBJ2-3; v_gene: TRBV9; abundance: .; d_gene: TRBD2; CDR3aa: CASSPGTSGSDTQYF; CDR3nt: TGTGCCAGCAGCCCAGGGACTAGCGGGAGTGATACGCAGTATTTT
j_gene: TRBJ1-5; v_gene: TRBV28; abundance: .; d_gene: TRBD1; CDR3aa: CASTFPRQGGNQPQHF; CDR3nt: TGTGCCAGCACCTTCCCGCGACAGGGGGGCAATCAGCCCCAGCATTTT
j_gene: TRBJ2-5; v_gene: TRBV5-4; abundance: .; d_gene: TRBD2; CDR3aa: CASSTPRGGRVETQYF; CDR3nt: TGTGCCAGCAGCACACCCCGCGGGGGGAGGGTAGAGACCCAGTACTTC
j_gene: TRBJ2-1; v_gene: TRBV28; abundance: .; d_gene: TRBD2; CDR3aa: CASSFGSGTWEQFF; CDR3nt: TGTGCCAGCAGTTTTGGTAGCGGGACGTGGGAGCAGTTCTTC
j_gene: TRBJ2-3; v_gene: TRBV7-9; abundance: once; d_gene: TRBD2; CDR3aa: CASRTSGSTDTQYF; CDR3nt: TGTGCCAGCAGGACTAGCGGGAGCACAGATACGCAGTATTTT
j_gene: TRBJ1-6; v_gene: TRBV14; abundance: .; d_gene: .; CDR3aa: CASSQEKQGGRSPLHF; CDR3nt: TGTGCCAGCAGCCAAGAAAAACAGGGCGGACGTTCACCCCTCCACTTT
j_gene: TRBJ2-3; v_gene: TRBV5-1; abundance: .; d_gene: TRBD2; CDR3aa: CASSLVQAGSTQYF; CDR3nt: TGCGCCAGCAGCTTGGTCCAAGCGGGAAGTACGCAGTATTTT
j_gene: TRBJ2-5; v_gene: TRBV28; abundance: .; d_gene: .; CDR3aa: CASSPHAGQGKETQYF; CDR3nt: TGTGCCAGTTCCCCCCACGCAGGGCAGGGGAAAGAGACCCAGTACTTC
j_gene: TRBJ2-7; v_gene: TRBV18; abundance: .; d_gene: .; CDR3aa: CASSNSAYEQYF; CDR3nt: TGTGCCAGCTCAAATTCCGCTTACGAGCAGTACTTC
j_gene: TRBJ1-5; v_gene: TRBV6-1; abundance: .; d_gene: .; CDR3aa: CASGGAGSNQPQHF; CDR3nt: TGTGCCAGCGGAGGGGCGGGGAGCAATCAGCCCCAGCATTTT
j_gene: TRBJ2-1; v_gene: TRBV6-5; abundance: .; d_gene: TRBD2; CDR3aa: CASSRTSGSSYEQFF; CDR3nt: TGTGCCAGCAGTCGCACTAGCGGGAGCTCCTATGAGCAGTTCTTC
j_gene: TRBJ1-2; v_gene: TRBV7-2; abundance: .; d_gene: .; CDR3aa: CAILQGRRDYGYTF; CDR3nt: TGTGCCATATTACAGGGAAGACGTGACTATGGCTACACCTTC
j_gene: TRBJ2-1; v_gene: TRBV2; abundance: .; d_gene: TRBD2; CDR3aa: CASSLAGAGLNEQFF; CDR3nt: TGTGCCAGCAGTTTAGCGGGAGCGGGCCTCAATGAGCAGTTCTTC
j_gene: TRBJ1-2; v_gene: TRBV2; abundance: .; d_gene: .; CDR3aa: CASSEDRTGYTF; CDR3nt: TGTGCCAGCAGTGAAGACAGGACGGGCTACACCTTC
j_gene: TRBJ2-7; v_gene: TRBV28; abundance: .; d_gene: TRBD2; CDR3aa: CASSSQRELYEQYF; CDR3nt: TGTGCCAGCAGTTCCCAGCGGGAGCTCTACGAGCAGTACTTC
j_gene: TRBJ2-1; v_gene: TRBV5-4; abundance: .; d_gene: .; CDR3aa: CASSLVAGVRYFSSYNEQFF; CDR3nt: TGTGCCAGCAGCTTGGTTGCCGGGGTCCGCTATTTTAGCTCCTACAATGAGCAGTTCTTC
j_gene: TRBJ2-7; v_gene: TRBV7-2; abundance: .; d_gene: TRBD2; CDR3aa: CASSPSGGPLEQYF; CDR3nt: TGTGCCAGCAGCCCTAGCGGGGGGCCCCTCGAGCAGTACTTC
j_gene: TRBJ1-5; v_gene: TRBV7-9; abundance: .; d_gene: TRBD1; CDR3aa: CASSPTTGDQPQHF; CDR3nt: TGTGCCAGCAGCCCAACTACAGGGGACCAGCCCCAGCATTTT
j_gene: TRBJ2-3; v_gene: TRBV19; abundance: .; d_gene: .; CDR3aa: CASSKTGGSTDTQYF; CDR3nt: TGTGCCAGTAGTAAGACAGGAGGTAGCACAGATACGCAGTATTTT
j_gene: TRBJ2-1; v_gene: TRBV6-1; abundance: .; d_gene: .; CDR3aa: CASSESGRGFEQFF; CDR3nt: TGTGCCAGCAGTGAATCGGGCAGGGGTTTTGAGCAGTTCTTC
j_gene: TRBJ2-5; v_gene: TRBV9; abundance: once; d_gene: TRBD2; CDR3aa: CASSPGLAGGGQETQYF; CDR3nt: TGTGCCAGCAGCCCCGGTCTAGCGGGGGGAGGCCAAGAGACCCAGTACTTC
j_gene: TRBJ2-3; v_gene: TRBV7-9; abundance: .; d_gene: .; CDR3aa: CASSLSASLADTQYF; CDR3nt: TGTGCCAGCAGCTTATCGGCTAGCCTTGCAGATACGCAGTATTTT
j_gene: TRBJ2-2; v_gene: TRBV6-5; abundance: .; d_gene: TRBD1; CDR3aa: CASKPGQGVPGELFF; CDR3nt: TGTGCCAGCAAGCCGGGACAGGGCGTACCCGGGGAGCTGTTTTTT
j_gene: TRBJ1-2; v_gene: TRBV7-9; abundance: .; d_gene: .; CDR3aa: CASSLRAGEYGYTF; CDR3nt: TGTGCCAGCAGCTTGCGGGCAGGGGAATATGGCTACACCTTC
j_gene: TRBJ2-5; v_gene: TRBV5-1; abundance: .; d_gene: TRBD2; CDR3aa: CASSWRASGRAGETQYF; CDR3nt: TGCGCCAGCAGCTGGAGGGCTAGCGGGAGGGCCGGGGAGACCCAGTACTTC
j_gene: TRBJ2-1; v_gene: TRBV11-2; abundance: .; d_gene: TRBD2; CDR3aa: CASSLGGGDEQFF; CDR3nt: TGTGCCAGCAGCTTAGGTGGGGGGGATGAGCAGTTCTTC
j_gene: TRBJ2-5; v_gene: TRBV29-1; abundance: .; d_gene: TRBD2; CDR3aa: CSARTSGAETQYF; CDR3nt: TGCAGCGCCCGGACTAGCGGGGCCGAGACCCAGTACTTC
j_gene: TRBJ1-2; v_gene: TRBV7-6; abundance: once; d_gene: .; CDR3aa: CASSPSTFYGYTF; CDR3nt: TGTGCCAGCAGCCCATCGACTTTCTATGGCTACACCTTC
j_gene: TRBJ1-2; v_gene: TRBV6-5; abundance: .; d_gene: .; CDR3aa: CASSYPANYGYTF; CDR3nt: TGTGCCAGCAGTTACCCGGCTAACTATGGCTACACCTTC
j_gene: TRBJ2-7; v_gene: TRBV4-2; abundance: .; d_gene: TRBD1; CDR3aa: CASSQNRGLDEQYF; CDR3nt: TGTGCCAGCAGCCAAAACAGGGGGCTTGATGAGCAGTACTTC
j_gene: TRBJ1-2; v_gene: TRBV19; abundance: .; d_gene: .; CDR3aa: CASSIVRNYGYTF; CDR3nt: TGTGCCAGTAGTATAGTCAGGAACTATGGCTACACCTTC
j_gene: TRBJ2-7; v_gene: TRBV5-5; abundance: .; d_gene: TRBD1; CDR3aa: CAGSSAPGTGYEQYF; CDR3nt: TGTGCCGGCAGCAGCGCCCCCGGGACAGGCTACGAGCAGTACTTC